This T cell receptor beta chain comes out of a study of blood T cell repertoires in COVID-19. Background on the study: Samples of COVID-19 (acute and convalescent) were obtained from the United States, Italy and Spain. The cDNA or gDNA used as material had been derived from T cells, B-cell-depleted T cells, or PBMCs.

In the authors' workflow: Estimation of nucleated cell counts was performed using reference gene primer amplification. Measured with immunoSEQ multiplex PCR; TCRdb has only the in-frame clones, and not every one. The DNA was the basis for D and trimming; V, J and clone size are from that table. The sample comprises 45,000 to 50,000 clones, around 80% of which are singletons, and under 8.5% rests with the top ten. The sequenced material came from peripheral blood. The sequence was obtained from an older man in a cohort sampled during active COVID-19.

CDR3 sequence (DNA): TGCGCCAGCAGCCAAGGAGGGGGCAGGGGGAGACACAATGAGCAGTTCTTC. Its protein product is CASSQGGGRGRHNEQFF. This rearrangement joins TRBV4-1 to TRBJ2-1, with 7 bases identical to TRBD1. The CDR3 has 17 amino acids. The germline CDR1 and CDR2 sequences are MGHRA and YSYEKL. Trimming took 1 base from V and 5 from J; bases not matched to a gene: 11.